Listed here is a single T cell receptor (beta chain). The table came from immunoSEQ multiplex PCR; TCRdb's copy has only in-frame clones and leaves some out. The repertoire holds about 160,000 clones, with approximately 82% as singletons. The data are from a study of blood T cell repertoires in COVID-19. What was sequenced was PBMCs or T cells enriched from blood (not recorded which). The TCR was taken from a man aged 55 to 70 who had recovered from COVID-19.

Here the CDR3 DNA reads TGTGCCTGGGAGCGGAAAAGTGAGACAGATACGCAGTATTTT. It yields the protein CAWERKSETDTQYF. This chain links TRBV30 with TRBJ2-3, with D possibly matching TRBD2 (5 bases). The CDR3 has 14 residues. V lost 5 bases to trimming and J lost 3 bases, with 15 bases between them. Germline loops: CDR1 GTSNPN, CDR2 SVGIG (reference sequence).